The 21 T cell receptor beta chains below come from one sample, sequenced in a study of blood T cell repertoires in COVID-19 (dated by TCRdb to 2018 to 2020). Libraries were constructed by the immunoSEQ multiplex PCR assay. In TCRdb, the immuneACCESS table is reduced to in-frame sequences with V and J assigned. These tables do not hold every clone; where another copy was compared, an unresolved V gene accounts for under half, and the others remain unexplained. The sample table shows 300,000 to 500,000 clones, and around 87% are seen once. The ten top clones hold approximately 1% of the sample. Sample: PBMCs or T cells enriched from blood (not recorded which). The receptors originated from a woman aged 30 to 39 with acute COVID-19.

This chain uses TRBV6-6 with TRBJ1-1; D remains unclear. V shed 5 bases and J shed 8 bases, with 12 bases lying between them. Germline CDR1 and CDR2: MNHNY and SVGAGI (reference sequence). The CDR3 has 12 amino acids. CDR3: CASSLRPLEAFF. CDR3 DNA sequence: TGTGCCAGCAGTCTCCGCCCACTAGAAGCTTTCTTT.

The chain has TRBV29-1 and TRBJ1-1; TRBD1 agrees at 7 bases. The V and J ends lost 7 bases and 0 bases, in that order; junction bases with no gene match: 5. From germline, CDR1 is SQVTM and CDR2 ANQGSEA. The CDR3 is 13 amino acids. The CDR3 bases are TGCAGCGCTTCGACAGGGATGAACACTGAAGCTTTCTTT. It encodes CSASTGMNTEAFF.

This sequence joins TRBV5-1 and TRBJ1-2; TRBD1 matches 7 bases. The CDR3 loop spans 15 amino acids. Germline assignment: CDR1 SGHRS and CDR2 YFSETQ. With V trimmed by 0 bases and J by 2 bases, 4 bases remained unmatched. The CDR3 region has the DNA TGCGCCAGCAGCTTGGTCGCGACAGGGAACTATGGCTACACCTTC. The encoded protein is CASSLVATGNYGYTF.

V is TRBV10-3 and J is TRBJ2-5, with 14 bases matching TRBD2. This CDR3 contains 15 residues. V trimming: 6 bases; J trimming: 7 bases; junction bases outside the gene matches: 7. From germline, CDR1 is ENHRY and CDR2 SYGVKD. CDR3 in amino acids: CAISPSGTSGGTQYF. The CDR3 DNA reads as TGTGCCATCAGCCCATCTGGGACTAGCGGGGGGACCCAGTACTTC.

This clone was detected only a few times. V is TRBV5-1 and J is TRBJ1-6, with 7 nucleotides matching TRBD1. CDR3 size: 15 residues. The junction had 10 bases not matched to a gene; V was cut back by 4 bases and J by 9 bases. Germline V lookup: CDR1 SGHRS, CDR2 YFSETQ. In DNA form, the CDR3 reads TGCGCCAGCAGCACACAGGGGCTTTCGAGTTCACCCCTCCACTTT. Encoded protein: CASSTQGLSSSPLHF.

The chain is built from TRBV18 and TRBJ1-5; D might be TRBD1 (5 bases). Germline assignment: CDR1 KGHSH and CDR2 LQKENI. Between the trimmed V and J ends, which lost 8 bases and 5 bases, there was a span of 16 bases. This CDR3 has 14 residues. The CDR3 DNA reads as TGTGCCAGCCACGGGGGGAGTCAAGATCAGCCCCAGCATTTT. Its translation is CASHGGSQDQPQHF.

V and J are TRBV5-1 and TRBJ1-2; possible D gene TRBD1, 5 bases. Per germline, CDR1 SGHRS and CDR2 YFSETQ. The CDR3 has 15 amino acids. Trimming took 0 bases from V and 7 from J, leaving 16 bases between them. CDR3 sequence: CASSLDAGPVGGYTF. CDR3 DNA sequence: TGCGCCAGCAGCTTGGATGCAGGGCCAGTGGGTGGCTACACCTTC. The variable domain in full, with the rest retrieved from reference TRBV5-1 and TRBJ1-2, is KAGVTQTPRYLIKTRGQQVTLSCSPISGHRSVSWYQQTPGQGLQFLFEYFSETQRNKGNFPGRFSGRQFSNSRSEMNVSTLELGDSALYLCASSLDAGPVGGYTFGSGTRLTVV.

The V call is TRBV9, the J call TRBJ2-3; 8 bases agree with TRBD2. The CDR3 has 13 amino acids. V was clipped by 5 bases and J by 5 bases; unmatched bases: 4. Per the germline V gene, CDR1 is SGDLS and CDR2 is YYNGEE. CDR3 in amino acids: CASRRSGGDTQYF. DNA of the CDR3: TGTGCCAGCAGGAGGAGCGGGGGAGATACGCAGTATTTT.

The chain combines TRBV5-5 with TRBJ1-4; TRBD1 agrees at 8 bases. V lost 0 bases and J lost 6; bases outside the gene matches: 1. Germline V gene sequence: CDR1 SGHKS, CDR2 YYEKEE (reference sequence). The CDR3 sequence is 14 residues long. CDR3 region: CASSLAGGDEKLFF. CDR3 bases: TGTGCCAGCAGCTTGGCAGGGGGCGATGAAAAACTGTTTTTT.

The genes are TRBV7-9 and TRBJ2-3, with D maybe TRBD2 (6 bases). Trimming stripped 3 bases from V and 6 bases from J, with 19 bases between. This CDR3 spans 16 amino acids. Germline V gene sequence: CDR1 SEHNR, CDR2 FQNEAQ (reference sequence). CDR3 sequence: CASSFGGSGGADTQYF. CDR3 in DNA: TGTGCCAGCAGCTTCGGCGGGTCCGGGGGAGCGGATACGCAGTATTTT.

The chain uses TRBV9 and TRBJ1-1; a possible D gene is TRBD1 (6 bases). Trimming removed 0 bases at V and 8 bases at J, with 20 bases between. This CDR3 has 16 residues. Germline CDR1 is SGDLS and CDR2 is YYNGEE. CDR3 in DNA: TGTGCCAGCAGCGTAGGTATGTTGGGGGCCCAGCCGGAAGCTTTCTTT. This encodes CASSVGMLGAQPEAFF.

This rearrangement joins TRBV7-2 to TRBJ1-5; 8 positions match TRBD1. After removal of 3 bases from V and 7 bases from J, the junction contained 17 bases not matched to a gene. The CDR3 covers 18 residues. Per germline, CDR1 SGHTA and CDR2 FQGNSA. The CDR3 nucleotides read TGTGCCAGCAGCTTTAAGGGACAGGCCACTCTGTTTCCCCAGCCCCAGCATTTT. It is translated as CASSFKGQATLFPQPQHF.

This chain uses TRBV29-1 with TRBJ2-1, with 11 bases lining up with TRBD2. Germline V gives CDR1 SQVTM, CDR2 ANQGSEA. V lost 1 base to trimming and J lost 3 bases; unmatched junction nucleotides: 2. CDR3 size: 15 residues. The DNA for the CDR3 is TGCAGCGTTGAAGGGCTAGCGGGGGGCTACAATGAGCAGTTCTTC. Translated: CSVEGLAGGYNEQFF.

V is TRBV7-2 and J is TRBJ1-6; 7 nucleotides match TRBD1. The V gene's germline CDR1 is SGHTA and CDR2 FQGNSA. The CDR3 is made up of 16 amino acids. J lost 6 bases, V lost 0 bases, and 5 bases had no gene match. The CDR3 region has the DNA TGTGCCAGCAGCTTAGCGACAGGGTACCTTAATTCACCCCTCCACTTT. Translating it yields CASSLATGYLNSPLHF.

This clone is a singleton in its sample. The V call is TRBV29-1, the J call TRBJ1-2; TRBD1 matches 9 bases. V gave up 5 bases and J gave up 4 bases; unmatched junction bases: 8. Germline V CDR1 and CDR2: SQVTM, ANQGSEA. The CDR3 is 14 residues long. The CDR3 sequence: CSVHTGGSSYGYTF. CDR3 in DNA: TGCAGCGTTCACACAGGGGGCTCCTCCTATGGCTACACCTTC.

This clone appeared once. This chain connects TRBV2 to TRBJ2-7; TRBD2 matches at 11 bases. CDR1 is SNHLY, CDR2 FYNNEI, per germline. There are 14 residues in the CDR3. With 5 bases clipped from V and 2 bases from J, the junction kept 2 bases outside the gene matches. CDR3 in DNA: TGTGCCAGCAGTTTAGCGGGGGGGCCCTACGAGCAGTACTTC. Translated, it gives CASSLAGGPYEQYF.

CDR3 DNA: TGTGCCAGCAGCACGCGGGGCACTGAAGCTTTCTTT. Translating gives CASSTRGTEAFF. The chain employs TRBV3-1 (or the pseudogene TRBV3-2) and TRBJ1-1; D gene ambiguous. Trimming took off 5 bases at V and 4 bases at J, with 8 bases between the two ends. This CDR3 contains 12 residues. Germline CDR1 is LGHDT and CDR2 is YNNKEL (reference sequence).

This rearrangement joins TRBV18 to TRBJ2-7; TRBD1 matches at 7 bases. Trimming removed 5 bases from V and 2 bases from J; junction bases left unmatched: 9. In germline, CDR1 is KGHSH, CDR2 LQKENI. The CDR3 runs to 15 residues. The CDR3 DNA reads TGTGCCAGCTCAACCGGACAGGCCCCAACCTACGAGCAGTACTTC. The encoded protein is CASSTGQAPTYEQYF. The entire variable domain, with the rest obtained from reference TRBV18 and TRBJ2-7, is as follows: NAGVMQNPRHLVRRRGQEARLRCSPMKGHSHVYWYRQLPEEGLKFMVYLQKENIIDESGMPKERFSAEFPKEGPSILRIQQVVRGDSAAYFCASSTGQAPTYEQYFGPGTRLTVT.

This sequence joins TRBV2 and TRBJ2-3; 10 bases align to TRBD1. The V gene's germline CDR1 is SNHLY and CDR2 FYNNEI. After removal of 5 bases from V and 1 base from J, the junction contained 3 bases not matched to a gene. The CDR3 totals 15 residues. This CDR3 is CASSFGQGGTDTQYF. The CDR3 DNA reads as TGTGCCAGCAGTTTTGGACAGGGGGGCACAGATACGCAGTATTTT.

The CDR3 bases are TGTGCTAGTGGTGGACAGGCGAACACCGGGGAGCTGTTTTTT. Its translation is CASGGQANTGELFF. The genes are TRBV12-5 and TRBJ2-2; 7 nucleotides agree with TRBD1. The CDR3 runs to 14 residues. CDR1 and CDR2 from the germline V gene are LGHNT and FRNRAP. V was pared by 5 bases and J by 0 bases, with 0 bases of the junction left unmatched.

This clone appeared a single time. The chain links TRBV19 to TRBJ2-3; a weak D match, TRBD2 (6 bases). CDR1 is LNHDA and CDR2 is SQIVND in the germline V gene (reference sequence). The CDR3 runs 14 residues. V shed 3 bases and J shed 4 bases, with 11 bases lying between them. The CDR3 coding sequence is TGTGCCAGTAGTATGAGGAGGGGCGCAGATACGCAGTATTTT. Its protein product is CASSMRRGADTQYF.